A selection of T cell receptor beta chains follows, all from one sample in a study of blood T cell repertoires in COVID-19. Measured with immunoSEQ multiplex PCR; TCRdb has only the in-frame clones, and not every one. This table has 220,000 or so clones, about 86% appearing once. The sequencing sample was made of peripheral blood. The source is a woman in her thirties who had recovered from COVID-19. Each CDR3 is given with its conserved first and last residue. A D gene is named only where the DNA matches it firmly. The size entry is marked missing in some rows and otherwise reads once, few, many or a size class.

D,J,size,V,length,CDR3,DNA
.,TRBJ1-2,.,TRBV21-1,12,CATASEYYGYTF,TGTGCCACCGCGTCCGAGTACTATGGCTACACCTTC
TRBD2,TRBJ2-7,.,TRBV5-1,15,CASSLVGGGPYEQYF,TGCGCCAGCAGCTTAGTGGGCGGGGGACCCTACGAGCAGTACTTC
TRBD2,TRBJ2-2,once,TRBV25-1,17,CASSEREERLYTGELFF,TGTGCCAGCAGTGAACGGGAGGAGCGGTTGTACACCGGGGAGCTGTTTTTT
TRBD2,TRBJ2-7,.,TRBV7-7,15,CASSQSPLAVYEQYF,TGTGCCAGCAGCCAATCCCCGCTAGCGGTTTACGAGCAGTACTTC
.,TRBJ1-1,.,TRBV3-1/TRBV3-2,17,CASSQEWAGTLNTEAFF,TGTGCCAGCAGCCAAGAATGGGCAGGGACATTGAACACTGAAGCTTTCTTT
.,TRBJ1-1,.,TRBV4-2,15,CASSFLGGGGTEAFF,TGTGCCAGCAGCTTTCTTGGGGGAGGTGGCACTGAAGCTTTCTTT
.,TRBJ2-1,.,TRBV7-3,15,CASSFVRSRRDEQFF,TGTGCCAGCAGCTTTGTTCGGTCGCGGAGAGATGAGCAGTTCTTC
TRBD1,TRBJ1-5,.,TRBV30,13,CAWRDRDNQPQHF,TGTGCCTGGAGGGACAGGGACAATCAGCCCCAGCATTTT
TRBD1,TRBJ1-6,.,TRBV13,14,CASSSRQGSSPLHF,TGTGCCAGCAGCTCCCGACAGGGGAGTTCACCCCTCCACTTT
.,TRBJ1-2,.,TRBV13,16,CASSDLGDSHNYGYTF,TGTGCCAGCAGCGACCTTGGTGACAGTCACAACTATGGCTACACCTTC
.,TRBJ1-5,.,TRBV28,12,CATFLSNQPQHF,TGTGCCACCTTCCTTAGCAATCAGCCCCAGCATTTT
TRBD2,TRBJ2-5,.,TRBV28,16,CASTLGHAGAGETQYF,TGTGCCAGCACCCTGGGGCACGCGGGAGCTGGAGAGACCCAGTACTTC
.,TRBJ2-1,once,TRBV3-1/TRBV3-2,12,CASSHPPDEQFF,TGTGCCAGCAGCCACCCCCCCGATGAGCAGTTCTTC
.,TRBJ2-7,.,TRBV5-1,15,CASNLETSFSYEQYF,TGCGCCAGCAATCTGGAGACCTCTTTTTCCTACGAGCAGTACTTC
TRBD1,TRBJ1-2,few,TRBV28,15,CASSLGTGFGYGYTF,TGTGCCAGCAGTTTGGGGACAGGGTTTGGCTATGGCTACACCTTC
TRBD2,TRBJ2-7,few,TRBV6-1,15,CASSEWSGRAGEQYF,TGTGCCAGCAGTGAATGGAGCGGGAGGGCCGGCGAGCAGTACTTC
TRBD2,TRBJ2-7,.,TRBV28,18,CASSLNPGLAGSLYEQYF,TGTGCCAGCAGTTTAAATCCTGGGCTAGCGGGGAGTTTGTACGAGCAGTACTTC
.,TRBJ1-2,.,TRBV11-2,13,CASSLVAGNGYTF,TGTGCCAGCAGCTTAGTGGCAGGCAATGGCTACACCTTC
.,TRBJ2-5,.,TRBV5-1,13,CASREDNQETQYF,TGCGCCAGCAGAGAGGACAACCAAGAGACCCAGTACTTC
TRBD2,TRBJ2-1,.,TRBV3-1/TRBV3-2,15,CASSQSGGLAGKQFF,TGTGCCAGCAGCCAAAGTGGAGGACTAGCGGGAAAGCAGTTCTTC